This T cell receptor (beta chain) was recovered during a study of blood T cell repertoires in COVID-19. As for the study in general: Samples came from the United States, Italy and Spain, spanning acute and convalescent COVID-19. T cells, B-cell-depleted T cells, or PBMCs supplied cDNA or gDNA.

In the source study's methods: Estimation of nucleated cell counts relied on the amplification of reference gene primers. Sequenced by immunoSEQ multiplex PCR; TCRdb stores in-frame clones only, minus some. Clonal size and the V and J genes are those of that table, whereas D and trimming came from the DNA. The sample lists around 16,000 clones; roughly 91% were seen once. Germline values: CDR1 SEHNR, CDR2 FQNEAQ (reference sequence). The CDR3 length is 16 residues. The ends lost 3 bases at V and 1 base at J; junction bases unmatched: 5. Sequenced input: peripheral blood. This sequence joins TRBV7-9 and TRBJ1-1, with 10 bases aligning to TRBD1. This TCR came from a man between 60 and 70 years old with acute or convalescent COVID-19. In nucleotides, the CDR3 is TGTGCCAGCAGCTTTGGGACAGGGGCTGGGAACACTGAAGCTTTCTTT. Translation gives CASSFGTGAGNTEAFF.